Below are 13 T cell receptor beta chains sequenced from a single sample in a study of PD-1 blockade in classical Hodgkin lymphoma. Time point defined: cycle 4 day 1 (C4D1), after five to seven weeks of nivolumab. Every single patient, without exception, relapsed after autologous stem cell transplantation, and brentuximab vedotin exposure varied. Investigators isolated CD4+ T cells from thawed PBMCs through magnetic negative selection. Some clones are missing from TCRdb's copy, which holds only in-frame ones; the method was immunoSEQ multiplex PCR. The table has around 13,000 clones, about nine tenths seen once; the top ten hold more than 0.8%. Here the sequenced sample was CD4+ T cells from blood, taken before the fourth cycle of nivolumab. The source of these receptors is a human donor with classical Hodgkin lymphoma.

This chain links TRBV28 with TRBJ2-7; tentative D call: TRBD1 (5 bases). Germline V CDR1 and CDR2: MDHEN, SYDVKM. CDR3 length: 14 residues. V was clipped by 5 bases and J by 6 bases, with 17 bases between them. The CDR3, as DNA: TGTGCCAGCAGTCTCCCTGGACACCCTCCCGAGCAGTACTTC. Protein: CASSLPGHPPEQYF.

The V and J genes are TRBV28 and TRBJ2-1; D is unclear. Germline lookup yields CDR1 MDHEN and CDR2 SYDVKM. V was pared by 6 bases and J by 6 bases, with 12 bases between. This CDR3 is 13 amino acids long. In nucleotides, the CDR3 is TGTGCCAGCAGAGGGTTAGGGTTCAATGAGCAGTTCTTC. Protein product: CASRGLGFNEQFF. Based on the CDR3 plus reference TRBV28 and TRBJ2-1, the full variable domain is DVKVTQSSRYLVKRTGEKVFLECVQDMDHENMFWYRQDPGLGLRLIYFSYDVKMKEKGDIPEGYSVSREKKERFSLILESASTNQTSMYLCASRGLGFNEQFFGPGTRLTVL.

The V call is TRBV5-1, the J call TRBJ1-4; TRBD1 matches at 8 bases. The germline gives CDR1 SGHRS, CDR2 YFSETQ. V trimming: 2 bases; J trimming: 5 bases; junction bases outside the gene matches: 5. The CDR3 has 15 amino acids. CDR3 loop: CASSFRQGNNEKLFF. CDR3 DNA: TGCGCCAGCAGCTTCAGACAGGGGAACAATGAAAAACTGTTTTTT.

The chain is built from TRBV5-1 and TRBJ2-4; the D gene is possibly TRBD1 (5 bases). The CDR3 is made up of 14 amino acids. Between the trimmed V and J ends, which lost 1 base and 5 bases, there was a span of 10 bases. CDR1 and CDR2 (germline): SGHRS, YFSETQ. The DNA of the CDR3 is TGCGCCAGCAGCTTGCAGGGCTCTGAAAACATTCAGTACTTC. Translated: CASSLQGSENIQYF.

The V gene is TRBV11-2, the J gene TRBJ2-7; 11 nucleotides match TRBD2. This CDR3 spans 19 amino acids. In germline, CDR1 is SGHAT, CDR2 FQNNGV. Trimming removed 6 bases from V and 1 base from J; junction bases left unmatched: 17. As DNA, the CDR3 is TGTGCCAGCAGGCCTTTTCGACTAGCGGGGAAGGCGCCGTCCTACGAGCAGTACTTC. It yields the protein CASRPFRLAGKAPSYEQYF.

CDR3 DNA sequence: TGTGCCAGCAGCTCTCGGGGCTCGGCGGGGAGGACTGAAGCTTTCTTT. As protein: CASSSRGSAGRTEAFF. This sequence joins TRBV7-2 and TRBJ1-1; tentatively, D is TRBD1 (5 bases). The CDR3 consists of 16 residues. V lost 4 bases and J 5 bases, leaving 20 bases between the germline ends. Germline CDR1 is SGHTA and CDR2 is FQGNSA.

V usage is TRBV7-8 and J usage is TRBJ2-7; D gene uncertain. This CDR3 spans 13 amino acids. Germline values: CDR1 SGHVS, CDR2 FQNEAQ. Trimming cost V 2 bases and J 2 bases, with 7 bases left between them. The CDR3 coding sequence is TGTGCCAGCAGCTTAAATTGGGCCTACGAGCAGTACTTC. The encoded protein is CASSLNWAYEQYF.

The chain is built from TRBV2 and TRBJ1-1; no clear D. Germline lookup yields CDR1 SNHLY and CDR2 FYNNEI. Trimming removed 7 bases at V and 1 base at J, with 10 bases between. The length of the CDR3 is 13 residues. The CDR3 coding sequence is TGTGCCAGCAAAACAGACACGAACACTGAAGCTTTCTTT. Its translation: CASKTDTNTEAFF.

This chain connects TRBV5-6 to TRBJ2-4, with D perhaps TRBD1 (5 bases). The V end was cut by 2 bases, the J end by 0 bases, with 12 bases between. The CDR3 spans 16 residues. Germline assignment: CDR1 SGHDT and CDR2 YYEEEE. The CDR3 DNA reads TGTGCCAGCAGCTTCAGGGCCCCATTAGCCAAAAACATTCAGTACTTC. Encoded protein: CASSFRAPLAKNIQYF. Complete variable domain (other parts from reference TRBV5-6 and TRBJ2-4): DAGVTQSPTHLIKTRGQQVTLRCSPKSGHDTVSWYQQALGQGPQFIFQYYEEEERQRGNFPDRFSGHQFPNYSSELNVNALLLGDSALYLCASSFRAPLAKNIQYFGAGTRLSVL.

This CDR3 is CASSLYLQPQHF. CDR3 nucleotides: TGTGCCAGCAGTTTATACCTTCAGCCCCAGCATTTT. The genes are TRBV28 and TRBJ1-5; D not certain. The germline V gene has CDR1 MDHEN and CDR2 SYDVKM. Between the trimmed V and J ends, which lost 1 base and 6 bases, there was a span of 4 bases. The CDR3 is 12 amino acids.

V usage is TRBV18 and J usage is TRBJ1-3; D is possibly TRBD1 (5 bases). V gave up 3 bases and J gave up 4 bases, with 7 bases separating them. The CDR3 runs 13 residues. CDR1 KGHSH and CDR2 LQKENI come from the germline V gene. CDR3 sequence: CASSPGHGNTIYF. In DNA form, the CDR3 reads TGTGCCAGCTCACCGGGGCACGGAAACACCATATATTTT.

V and J are TRBV28 and TRBJ1-2, with D possibly TRBD1 on 6 matching bases. V was clipped by 8 bases and J by 6 bases, with 19 bases between them. The CDR3 has 14 residues. Germline V gene data show CDR1 as MDHEN and CDR2 as SYDVKM. The CDR3 sequence: CASWGNREANGYTF. The CDR3 bases are TGTGCCAGCTGGGGGAACAGGGAAGCGAATGGCTACACCTTC.

The V and J genes are TRBV30 and TRBJ2-5; tentatively, D is TRBD2 (5 bases). The CDR3 spans 13 residues. The V and J ends lost 0 bases and 7 bases respectively, with 12 bases between them. Germline CDR1 is GTSNPN and CDR2 is SVGIG (reference sequence). In DNA form, the CDR3 reads TGTGCCTGGAGTGTACGAGGGCCAGGGACCCAGTACTTC. It is translated as CAWSVRGPGTQYF.